The clone carrying this TCR beta chain was counted many times. The antigen is not known. As for time point: persistent/refractory GD, antithyroid drugs over 5 years with positive TRAb. TCR sequences were obtained from RNA taken from PBMCs. Relying on iRepertoire HTBI primers and Arm-PCR of CDR3 regions, the team built TCR beta libraries. TCRdb re-analysed the multiplex PCR reads in MiXCR, keeping a single row per CDR3 protein. The sample shows approximately 470,000 distinct CDR3 sequences, roughly 20% of them seen only once. This sample is part of a study of regulatory T cells in long-lasting Graves disease. Study results and limitations: Graves' patients with persistent disease showed TCR diversity lower than patients newly diagnosed. The persistent group shared 2,700 or so public clonotypes, more than the 950 to 1,000 shared by new patients. With persistent disease, TRBV28, TRBJ1-2 and TRBJ2-5 were the favored segments.

V was pared by 1 base and J by 4 bases, with 20 bases between. Germline assignment: CDR1 SGHAT and CDR2 FQNNGV. The CDR3 runs to 17 residues. The chain uses TRBV11-2 and TRBJ2-7; D unclear. Sequencing used peripheral blood mononuclear cells (PBMCs), obtained when the disease was refractory, from a patient treated with antithyroid drugs. The TCR was taken from a female donor with Graves disease. The CDR3 DNA is TGTGCCAGCAGCTTAGCTCTGGCTGGGTCCCCCGGGTACGAGCAGTACTTC. Residues: CASSLALAGSPGYEQYF.